A single TCR beta chain is shown here with its context. Its antigen is as yet unknown. The sample comes from a study of graft-versus-host responses after intestinal transplantation. The overall study: Grafts were multivisceral, liver-intestinal, or isolated intestinal. Overall study results and limits: Recipient bone marrow held GvH clones, some seen earlier in ileum or blood.

Per germline, CDR1 MGHDK and CDR2 SYGVNS. The CDR3 sequence is 11 residues long. Only in-frame clones appear in the TCRdb table, and some are missing; sequencing was by immunoSEQ multiplex PCR. This table holds around 120,000 clones, roughly 95% found once. This chain uses TRBV25-1 with TRBJ2-5, with D hard to call. The J call is uncertain, as TRBJ2-7 better fits the DNA end. This receptor was identified in a human donor who received an intestinal transplant. Sequences were derived from unstimulated CD8+ T cells sorted from spleen or lymph node cells, sampled before intestinal transplant. The CDR3 spells CASSFGYEQYF. The CDR3 bases are TGTGCCAGCAGTTTCGGGTACGAGCAGTACTTC.